This TCR beta chain was captured by sequencing in a study of blood T cells in healthy people across ages. This clonotype was counted between two and nine times. The antigen is not known. This CDR3 comprises 14 residues. Trimming shortened V by 4 bases and J by 5 bases, and 13 bases separated the two germline ends. The germline V gene has CDR1 SGDLS and CDR2 YYNGEE. Each sample used at least 6.5 million PBMCs. The second PCR ran roughly 6 to 12 cycles with a sample-barcoded 5' primer and J-beta primers. TCRdb re-called the 5' RACE reads with MiXCR, one entry per CDR3 protein. The table shows around 1.5 million distinct CDR3 sequences, with around 36% occurring only once. Broader study findings: Those diversity estimates obtained from one million T cells were thought to be underestimates. A strong correlation was found between TCR beta diversity and the percentage of naive T cells.

Sequencing used blood. The chain links TRBV9 to TRBJ1-5; tentatively, D is TRBD1 (6 bases). This receptor was identified in a woman between 25 and 40 years old in good health. CDR3 in amino acids: CASSREDRHQPQHF. CDR3 coding DNA: TGTGCCAGCAGCAGAGAGGACAGACATCAGCCCCAGCATTTT.